These T cell receptor beta chains were read from a single sample in a study of T-cell memory formation after mild COVID-19. A single record per CDR3 protein comes from TCRdb applying MiXCR to the 5' RACE reads. The table lists a few hundred thousand distinct CDR3 sequences, under 20% of them singletons, with about 23% in the top ten. Source material: PBMCs or a T cell subset sorted from them (not recorded which). The receptors stem from a man aged 18 to 29 who had mild COVID-19 (a few samples of this study predate the infection). Cell type and time point are not known. Each CDR3 is given with its conserved first and last residue. The order of the fields is J gene, V gene, CDR3 length, D gene, clone size, CDR3 DNA, CDR3 protein. The D gene is left open where the match is weak. The listing skips clone size in some rows; elsewhere it reads once, few, many or a size class.

TRBJ2-1	TRBV5-5	16	TRBD1	.	TGTGCCAGCAGCGGACCGGGACAGAGCATTTTGAATGAGCAGTTCTTC	CASSGPGQSILNEQFF
TRBJ1-1	TRBV5-1	15	.	.	TGCGCCAGCAGCGTGCTTGGGACGGGGAATACTGAAGCTTTCTTT	CASSVLGTGNTEAFF
TRBJ2-5	TRBV4-1	16	.	many	TGCGCCAGCAGCCAAAGTCTTCGGGGGAGCCCATGGACCCAGTACTTC	CASSQSLRGSPWTQYF
TRBJ1-5	TRBV12-3/TRBV12-4	12	.	few	TGTGCCAGCAGTCCCCCGGATCAGCCCCAGCATTTT	CASSPPDQPQHF
TRBJ2-3	TRBV15	19	.	.	TGTGCCACCAGCAGAGATACCCTCGCCCGACGGACCAGTGGAGATACGCAGTATTTT	CATSRDTLARRTSGDTQYF
TRBJ1-2	TRBV5-1	13	TRBD1	few	TGCGCCAGCAGCGTGGACAGGGGAGATGGCTACACCTTC	CASSVDRGDGYTF
TRBJ2-3	TRBV7-9	15	TRBD1	few	TGTGCCAGCAGCTCCGGACAGGGAGGCACAGATACGCAGTATTTT	CASSSGQGGTDTQYF
TRBJ2-1	TRBV12-3/TRBV12-4	16	.	few	TGTGCCAGCAGCGATTCCCATTCTAGCTCCTACAATGAGCAGTTCTTC	CASSDSHSSSYNEQFF
TRBJ1-5	TRBV12-3/TRBV12-4	13	.	.	TGTGCCAGCAGCTGGGGGGGGTTCCAGCCCCAGCATTTT	CASSWGGFQPQHF
TRBJ2-5	TRBV12-3/TRBV12-4	13	.	many	TGTGCCAGCAGTCTTGGACCCCAAGAGACCCAGTACTTC	CASSLGPQETQYF
TRBJ2-7	TRBV6-2/TRBV6-3	13	TRBD2	.	TGTGCCAGCCGGCGGGCTAGCGGAGACGAGCAGTACTTC	CASRRASGDEQYF
TRBJ1-5	TRBV4-2	16	.	few	TGTGCCAGCAGCCAAGAGGCCGGATATAGCAATCAGCCCCAGCATTTT	CASSQEAGYSNQPQHF
TRBJ2-7	TRBV13	12	.	many	TGTGCCAGCAGCTTCCGGGGTTACGAGCAGTACTTC	CASSFRGYEQYF
TRBJ1-5	TRBV5-1	17	.	few	TGCGCCAGCAGCTTAGGGGGGGACACCCCTTCTCATCAGCCCCAGCATTTT	CASSLGGDTPSHQPQHF
TRBJ1-6	TRBV28	14	.	few	TGTGCCAGCAGTATGGCAGGGAATAATTCACCCCTCCACTTT	CASSMAGNNSPLHF
TRBJ2-2	TRBV12-3/TRBV12-4	15	.	many	TGTGCCAGCAGGACCGGGTTCCCGAACACCGGGGAGCTGTTTTTT	CASRTGFPNTGELFF
TRBJ1-1	TRBV11-2	13	.	many	TGTGCCAGCAGCTCGCCCCGGGTGACTGAAGCTTTCTTT	CASSSPRVTEAFF
TRBJ1-2	TRBV20-1	15	.	few	TGCAGTGCTAGAGTGATCAGGGGCGAGGGCTATGGCTACACCTTC	CSARVIRGEGYGYTF
TRBJ2-1	TRBV4-1	16	.	few	TGCGCCAGCAGCCAAGATTTCTTGCGGGACTACAATGAGCAGTTCTTC	CASSQDFLRDYNEQFF
TRBJ2-3	TRBV20-1	11	.	few	TGCAGTGCTAGAGATCTAGGTACGCAGTATTTT	CSARDLGTQYF
TRBJ2-1	TRBV11-2	14	.	many	TGTGCCAGCAGCTTAGTAATCGACCACAATGAGCAGTTCTTC	CASSLVIDHNEQFF
TRBJ1-5	TRBV12-3/TRBV12-4	15	.	.	TGTGCCAGCAGTTTCGGACCGAATCCGGCTCAGCCCCAGCATTTT	CASSFGPNPAQPQHF
TRBJ1-2	TRBV7-2	15	.	few	TGTGCCAGCAGCTTAGGTCAGGGGAGTGGTTTTGGCTACACCTTC	CASSLGQGSGFGYTF
TRBJ2-7	TRBV7-9	12	TRBD1	few	TGTGCCAGCAGTTCTCAGGGACAGGGGCAGTACTTC	CASSSQGQGQYF
TRBJ2-5	TRBV29-1	11	TRBD2	.	TGCAGCGCGGGGGGGGAAGAGACCCAGTACTTC	CSAGGEETQYF
TRBJ2-6	TRBV5-5	17	.	.	TGTGCCAGCAGCTTGGAGGGCTGGGTCTCTGGGGCCAACGTCCTGACTTTC	CASSLEGWVSGANVLTF
TRBJ2-7	TRBV4-1	15	TRBD1	few	TGCGCCAGCAGCCACCTGCCTGGGACAGACTACGAGCAGTACTTC	CASSHLPGTDYEQYF
TRBJ2-2	TRBV29-1	15	.	.	TGCAGCGTTAGTGTGTCCGGACTGAACACCGGGGAGCTGTTTTTT	CSVSVSGLNTGELFF
TRBJ2-5	TRBV15	13	.	.	TGTGCCCGAGGGGGGGCGAGACAAGAGACCCAGTACTTC	CARGGARQETQYF
TRBJ1-1	TRBV15	15	.	few	TGTGCCACCAGCAGGCTCAGACAGATTAACACTGAAGCTTTCTTT	CATSRLRQINTEAFF
TRBJ1-4	TRBV4-3	15	.	few	TGCGCCAGCAGCCAAGGGCAGACGCCTAATGAAAAACTGTTTTTT	CASSQGQTPNEKLFF
TRBJ2-3	TRBV9	14	.	many	TGTGCCAGCAGCGTAATGTCTAGCCCAGATACGCAGTATTTT	CASSVMSSPDTQYF
TRBJ1-3	TRBV28	12	.	.	TGTGCCAGCAGTGTCACAGGAAACACCATATATTTT	CASSVTGNTIYF